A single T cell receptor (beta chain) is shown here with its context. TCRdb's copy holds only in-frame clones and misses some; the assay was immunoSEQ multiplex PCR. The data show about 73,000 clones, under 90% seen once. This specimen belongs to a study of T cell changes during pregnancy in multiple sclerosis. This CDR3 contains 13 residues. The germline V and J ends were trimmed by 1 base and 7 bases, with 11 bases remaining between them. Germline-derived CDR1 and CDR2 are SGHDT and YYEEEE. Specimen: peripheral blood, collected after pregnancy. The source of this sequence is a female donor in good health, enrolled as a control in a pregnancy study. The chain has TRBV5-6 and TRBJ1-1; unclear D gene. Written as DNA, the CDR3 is TGTGCCAGCAGCTTGATTCAATACGGTGAAGCTTTCTTT. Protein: CASSLIQYGEAFF. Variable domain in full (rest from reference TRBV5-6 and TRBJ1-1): DAGVTQSPTHLIKTRGQQVTLRCSPKSGHDTVSWYQQALGQGPQFIFQYYEEEERQRGNFPDRFSGHQFPNYSSELNVNALLLGDSALYLCASSLIQYGEAFFGQGTRLTVV.